Below, one TCR beta chain is given with its context. Its specificity is unknown. The donors were part of the roughly 110-subject validation cohort, which stood apart from the roughly 700-subject first cohort. The V end lost 5 bases, the J end lost 7 bases, and 20 bases lay between the germline ends. This CDR3 region has 15 residues. Germline assignment: CDR1 SEHNR and CDR2 FQNEAQ (reference sequence). Libraries were prepared by immunoSEQ multiplex PCR; TCRdb keeps only in-frame clonotypes and omits some of them. The top ten clones hold 0.6% to 0.8% of a sample with roughly 140,000 clones, approximately 93% of them seen once. These data come from a study of cytomegalovirus exposure and HLA in healthy donors. Regarding the study as a whole: Reportedly, cytomegalovirus status was diagnosed with high sensitivity and specificity. The investigators catalogued 150 or so TCR beta chains as cytomegalovirus-associated. Subsequent analysis of the 110 or so validation repertoires found a tendency for first-cohort TCR clusters to co-occur.

J is TRBJ1-2 and V is TRBV7-9; no clear D gene. Specimen: PBMCs. The sequence was obtained from a man aged 18 to 29 in good health and CMV-seronegative. CDR3 sequence reads: CASSNEKRGRIGYTF. CDR3 nucleotides: TGTGCCAGCAGCAACGAGAAGAGAGGTAGGATTGGCTACACCTTC.